These T cell receptor beta chains were read from a single sample in a study of blood T cell repertoires in COVID-19. Generated by immunoSEQ multiplex PCR, the TCRdb table keeps only in-frame clones and is missing some. The data show around 120,000 clones, 75% to 90% seen once. Sequencing was carried out using PBMCs or T cells enriched from blood (not recorded which). The receptor set was obtained from a woman aged 45-60 years who had recovered from COVID-19. Each CDR3 is given with its conserved first and last residue. The D gene is left open where the match is weak. Clone size is shown for a subset of rows, as once, few, many or a class of expanded clone.

size: -; V: TRBV13; D: TRBD2; J: TRBJ2-1; CDR3: CASSPAGGRGEQFF; DNA: TGTGCCAGCAGCCCAGCGGGGGGGCGGGGTGAGCAGTTCTTC
size: -; V: TRBV4-1; D: TRBD1; J: TRBJ1-4; CDR3: CASSQPTGQGNEKLFF; DNA: TGCGCCAGCAGCCAACCCACCGGACAGGGTAATGAAAAACTGTTTTTT
size: -; V: TRBV5-1; D: -; J: TRBJ1-4; CDR3: CASSLAPGAANEKLFF; DNA: TGCGCCAGCAGCTTGGCCCCGGGAGCGGCTAATGAAAAACTGTTTTTT
size: -; V: TRBV27; D: -; J: TRBJ2-7; CDR3: CASRLSEATSAYEQYF; DNA: TGTGCCAGCAGGTTGTCAGAGGCCACCTCCGCCTACGAGCAGTACTTC
size: -; V: TRBV27; D: TRBD2; J: TRBJ2-7; CDR3: CASSRGEVSYEQYF; DNA: TGTGCCAGCAGCCGGGGGGAGGTCTCCTACGAGCAGTACTTC
size: -; V: TRBV5-1; D: -; J: TRBJ2-6; CDR3: CASSLGGSTGANVLTF; DNA: TGCGCCAGCAGCTTGGGGGGCAGTACCGGGGCCAACGTCCTGACTTTC
size: -; V: TRBV21-1; D: -; J: TRBJ2-7; CDR3: CASSKIAGCYYEQYF; DNA: TGTGCCAGCAGCAAAATAGCGGGGTGCTACTACGAGCAGTACTTC
size: -; V: TRBV10-3; D: TRBD1; J: TRBJ2-7; CDR3: CAISDLLTGFEQYF; DNA: TGTGCCATCAGTGACCTCCTGACAGGGTTCGAGCAGTACTTC
size: -; V: TRBV5-1; D: -; J: TRBJ2-7; CDR3: CASRPTGLKYEQYF; DNA: TGCGCCAGCAGACCCACAGGGTTAAAGTACGAGCAGTACTTC
size: -; V: TRBV19; D: -; J: TRBJ1-5; CDR3: CASSLGGTLGNQPQHF; DNA: TGTGCCAGTAGTCTGGGGGGGACCCTGGGCAATCAGCCCCAGCATTTT
size: -; V: TRBV29-1; D: -; J: TRBJ2-7; CDR3: CSVEQGPYEQYF; DNA: TGCAGCGTTGAACAGGGGCCCTACGAGCAGTACTTC
size: -; V: TRBV5-1; D: -; J: TRBJ2-1; CDR3: CASSWGANALYNEQFF; DNA: TGCGCCAGCAGCTGGGGAGCCAACGCCCTCTACAATGAGCAGTTCTTC
size: -; V: TRBV11-2; D: TRBD1; J: TRBJ1-1; CDR3: CASSFGQAYTEAFF; DNA: TGTGCCAGCAGCTTCGGACAGGCCTACACTGAAGCTTTCTTT
size: -; V: TRBV6-1; D: TRBD2; J: TRBJ2-1; CDR3: CASSEAPGLAGDNEQFF; DNA: TGTGCCAGCAGTGAAGCCCCTGGACTAGCGGGGGACAATGAGCAGTTCTTC
size: -; V: TRBV7-3; D: -; J: TRBJ2-7; CDR3: CASSLTGDTSYEQYF; DNA: TGTGCCAGCAGCTTAACGGGGGACACGTCCTACGAGCAGTACTTC
size: -; V: TRBV5-4; D: TRBD1; J: TRBJ1-1; CDR3: CASSPGTGGGNTEAFF; DNA: TGTGCCAGCAGCCCTGGGACAGGGGGCGGGAACACTGAAGCTTTCTTT
size: -; V: TRBV6-1; D: -; J: TRBJ1-1; CDR3: CASSEGGTEAFF; DNA: TGTGCCAGCAGTGAAGGCGGCACTGAAGCTTTCTTT
size: -; V: TRBV7-2; D: TRBD2; J: TRBJ2-2; CDR3: CASSLKASGVTGELFF; DNA: TGTGCCAGCAGCTTAAAGGCTAGCGGGGTGACCGGGGAGCTGTTTTTT
size: -; V: TRBV30; D: TRBD1; J: TRBJ2-5; CDR3: CAWSGTGEETQYF; DNA: TGTGCCTGGAGTGGGACAGGGGAAGAGACCCAGTACTTC
size: -; V: TRBV19; D: -; J: TRBJ2-7; CDR3: CASSIRAGVFEQYF; DNA: TGTGCCAGTAGTATCAGGGCAGGGGTATTCGAGCAGTACTTC
size: few; V: TRBV10-2; D: -; J: TRBJ2-7; CDR3: CASRSEGTYEQYF; DNA: TGCGCCAGCAGGTCGGAGGGGACGTACGAGCAGTACTTC
size: -; V: TRBV6-5; D: TRBD1; J: TRBJ2-7; CDR3: CASSYGDRGTYEQYF; DNA: TGTGCCAGCAGTTACGGGGACAGGGGGACCTACGAGCAGTACTTC
size: -; V: TRBV2; D: TRBD1; J: TRBJ2-5; CDR3: CASSGQGANQETQYF; DNA: TGTGCCAGCAGCGGACAGGGGGCGAACCAAGAGACCCAGTACTTC
size: -; V: TRBV12-5; D: TRBD1; J: TRBJ1-5; CDR3: CASGPGTGGVRNQPQHF; DNA: TGTGCTAGTGGCCCCGGGACAGGGGGTGTTCGCAATCAGCCCCAGCATTTT
size: -; V: TRBV19; D: -; J: TRBJ1-2; CDR3: CASRAPQGFYYGYTF; DNA: TGTGCCAGTAGGGCCCCTCAGGGTTTTTACTATGGCTACACCTTC
size: -; V: TRBV5-1; D: TRBD1; J: TRBJ1-2; CDR3: CASSDTGGNGYTF; DNA: TGCGCCAGCAGCGATACAGGGGGGAATGGCTACACCTTC
size: -; V: TRBV3-1/TRBV3-2; D: -; J: TRBJ1-5; CDR3: CASSPGQLMYSNQPQHF; DNA: TGTGCCAGCAGCCCAGGACAGCTTATGTATAGCAATCAGCCCCAGCATTTT
size: -; V: TRBV7-6; D: -; J: TRBJ1-4; CDR3: CASSLGSGGHEKLFF; DNA: TGTGCCAGCAGCTTAGGGTCTGGGGGCCATGAAAAACTGTTTTTT
size: -; V: TRBV7-2; D: -; J: TRBJ1-2; CDR3: CASTSGYGYTF; DNA: TGTGCCAGCACCTCCGGCTATGGCTACACCTTC